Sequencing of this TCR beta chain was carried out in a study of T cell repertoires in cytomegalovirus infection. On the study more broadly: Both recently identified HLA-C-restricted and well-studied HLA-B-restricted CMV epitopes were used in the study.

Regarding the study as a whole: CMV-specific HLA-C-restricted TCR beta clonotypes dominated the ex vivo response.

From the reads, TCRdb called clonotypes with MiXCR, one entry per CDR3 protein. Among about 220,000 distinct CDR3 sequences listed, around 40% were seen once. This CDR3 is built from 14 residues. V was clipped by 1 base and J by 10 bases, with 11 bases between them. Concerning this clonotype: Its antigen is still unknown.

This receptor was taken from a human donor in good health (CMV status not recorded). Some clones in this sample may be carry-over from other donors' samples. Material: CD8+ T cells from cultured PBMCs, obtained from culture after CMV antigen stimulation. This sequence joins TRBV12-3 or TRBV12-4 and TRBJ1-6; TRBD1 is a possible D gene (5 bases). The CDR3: CASSLGGGSSPLHF. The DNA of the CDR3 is TGTGCCAGCAGTTTAGGTGGGGGTAGCTCACCCCTCCACTTT.